The present T cell receptor (beta chain) was sequenced within a study of T cells in Graves' hyperthyroidism and ophthalmopathy (dated 2019 in TCRdb). Study-level background: Peripheral blood samples were taken at initial diagnosis, before any treatment was given. TCR V-J signatures able to tell the groups apart were searched for in a discovery cohort of 90 to 100 patients, of whom under 45 had Graves' ophthalmopathy and some 60 had stable Graves' hyperthyroidism. An independent validation cohort of 18 to 20 hyperthyroidism patients and more than 15 patients who later progressed to ophthalmopathy tested prospective prediction of ophthalmopathy. The 85 to 100 discovery patients were randomly split 7:3 into training and test sets. The study also compared thyroid tissue and blood T-cell repertoires from more than five Graves' hyperthyroidism patients. Following sampling, methimazole starting at 30 mg daily was given to hyperthyroidism patients, and high-dose intravenous methylprednisolone was given to ophthalmopathy patients. The paper reports TCR Vbeta CDR3 sequencing of some 140 peripheral blood samples: under 45 ophthalmopathy, fewer than 85 hyperthyroidism and 17 progressor patients. Overall results and qualifications from the work: Ophthalmopathy was separated from stable hyperthyroidism by a 13 V-J signature model, with around 90% sensitivity and about 81% specificity obtained in cross-validation and 80%/75% obtained in testing. No statistical method was used to fix the sample size in advance, and group allocation was not hidden from the investigators. In validation, progression to ophthalmopathy was predicted by the model with almost 71% sensitivity and around 76% specificity, a median of about 6 months before onset. Most expanded thyroid clonotypes (frequency above 0.001) were also detected in blood, suggesting blood repertoires may reflect thyroid immune responses.

The CDR3 numbers 12 residues from cysteine through phenylalanine. Of all the DNA, just the CDR3 is kept, 36 bases in frame from base 1. The germline V end is reduced by 6 bases and the J end by 11 bases; junction bases left unmatched: 8. Taken from the germline V gene, the CDR1 and CDR2 loops are SQVTM and ANQGSEA. TCR beta CDR3 regions were amplified from RNA transcripts. A first-round RT-PCR of the TCR CDR3 used the HTBI primer set with the Qiagen OneStep RT-PCR kit. A second multiplex PCR round built the libraries, followed by size selection and purification. Libraries were sequenced paired-end with 100 bp reads on an Illumina HiSeq2000. From the authors' description of their analysis: Raw data were processed with SOAPnuke, discarding reads with adapters, uncalled bases, mean Phred below 15, or no exact constant-primer or identifier match. High-quality paired reads were merged using COPE v1.2.5, and each unique nucleotide sequence was defined as a clonotype. MiTCR v1.1 was used to align the clonotypes against IMGT TRBV, TRBD and TRBJ reference segments. Analysis was restricted to V-J combinations with a frequency above 0.0001, which covered over 98% of repertoires. A TCS score was defined as the ratio between F50 (clonal expansion) and ExV (chaos), using BLOSUM62-based TCRdist between CDR3 peptides within each V-J. Welch's t-statistics and random forest reduced just over 500 V-J features to 13, which were used in a naive Bayes classifier (R e1071). Starting from the raw public reads, TCRdb applied fastp trimming at Q25, assembled clones with MiXCR and retained in-frame beta chains. Every CDR3 protein is listed once, alongside the most common genes and DNA of its rows. TCRdb's processing, not the study's, gives the V and J calls here. The sample yields roughly 600,000 distinct CDR3 sequences; roughly 15% were counted once. Roughly an eighth of the sample is held by the ten biggest clonotypes.

Ophthalmopathy patients had moderately to severely active disease, Clinical Activity Score of at least 3, NOSPECS grade of at least 4, and duration under 3 months. Patients with uncontrolled infections, other autoimmune diseases, pregnancy or lactation were excluded. Diagnoses relied on clinical symptoms, serum thyroxine and TRAb, thyroid ultrasound and orbital computed tomography. PBMCs were isolated from about 9.1 ml of fresh peripheral blood by Ficoll-Paque density gradient centrifugation. Total RNA was extracted using Trizol reagent, and RNA quality was assessed on an Agilent 2100 Bioanalyzer. This clonotype has only a few counts. The antigen it binds to is not known. There are no base qualities to consult, and no much larger clone falls within one base.

Sequencing was carried out using blood. The TCR was taken from a woman between 50 and 59 years old with Graves' ophthalmopathy. The sequence joins TRBV29-1 to TRBJ1-1; 11 central nucleotides agree with TRBD1. The nucleotides are TGCAGCGTGAGGACAGGGGGCGCGGAGGCTTTCTTT. This yields the protein CSVRTGGAEAFF.